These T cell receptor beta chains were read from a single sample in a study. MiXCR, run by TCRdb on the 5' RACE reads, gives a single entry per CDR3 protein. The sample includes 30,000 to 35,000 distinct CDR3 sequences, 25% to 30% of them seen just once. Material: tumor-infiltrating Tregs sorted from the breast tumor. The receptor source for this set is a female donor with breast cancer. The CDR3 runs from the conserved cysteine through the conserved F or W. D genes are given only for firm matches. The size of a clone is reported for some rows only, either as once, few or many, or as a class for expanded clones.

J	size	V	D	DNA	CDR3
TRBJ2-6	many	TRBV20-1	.	TGCAGTGCTAGAGATCCCCGGGGCGCTGGGGCCAACGTCCTGACTTTC	CSARDPRGAGANVLTF
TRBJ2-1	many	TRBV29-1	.	TGCAGCGTTGGACTATCTCATGAGCAGTTCTTC	CSVGLSHEQFF
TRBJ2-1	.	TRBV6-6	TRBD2	TGTGCCAGCAGTTACCCTCCGACTAGCGGGAGTCGCAATGAGCAGTTCTTC	CASSYPPTSGSRNEQFF
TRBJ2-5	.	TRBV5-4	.	TGTGCCAGCAGCTTGTATGCAAGAGAAGAGACCCAGTACTTC	CASSLYAREETQYF
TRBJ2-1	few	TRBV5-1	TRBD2	TGCGCCAGCAGCTTTAGCGGTGGGGGGGTTGAGCAGTTCTTC	CASSFSGGGVEQFF
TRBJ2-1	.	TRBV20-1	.	TGCAGTGCTAACGTCCTGTACAATGAGCAGTTCTTC	CSANVLYNEQFF
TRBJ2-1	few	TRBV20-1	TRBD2	TGCAGTGCTAGGGTGAGCGGGAGAGAGCAGTTCTTC	CSARVSGREQFF
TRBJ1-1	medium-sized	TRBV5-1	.	TGCGCCAGCAGCGCGACGAAGGGTACTGAAGCTTTCTTT	CASSATKGTEAFF
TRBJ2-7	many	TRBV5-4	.	TGTGCCAGCAGCTTGGACGGCGGAGGGGTGGAGGACGAGCAGTACTTC	CASSLDGGGVEDEQYF
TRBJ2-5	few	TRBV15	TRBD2	TGTGCCACCAGCAGCAAACTAGCGGGCTACAAAGAGACCCAGTACTTC	CATSSKLAGYKETQYF
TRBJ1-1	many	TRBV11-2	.	TGTGCCAGCAGCTTAGTGGTGGCGGAAGCTTTCTTT	CASSLVVAEAFF
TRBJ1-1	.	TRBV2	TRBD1	TGTGCCAGCAGTGGTAGGGGACAGGGGCAGGTGAACACTGAAGCTTTCTTT	CASSGRGQGQVNTEAFF
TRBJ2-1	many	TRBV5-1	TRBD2	TGCGCCAGCAGCACGACTAGCGGGAGAGGGTACAATGAGCAGTTCTTC	CASSTTSGRGYNEQFF
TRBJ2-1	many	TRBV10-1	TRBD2	TGCGCCAGCAGTGGTCAAGCGGGAGGTTATAATGAGCAGTTCTTC	CASSGQAGGYNEQFF
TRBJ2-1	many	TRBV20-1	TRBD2	TGCAGTGCTAGCGTAGCGGGAGGGGCCCGCAGTGAGCAGTTCTTC	CSASVAGGARSEQFF
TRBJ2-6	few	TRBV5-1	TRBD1	TGCGCCAGCAGCCGACAGGGCACTAACGCTGGGGCCAACGTCCTGACTTTC	CASSRQGTNAGANVLTF
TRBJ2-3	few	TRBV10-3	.	TGTGCCATTAGCGTGGGGGAGGCAGATACGCAGTATTTT	CAISVGEADTQYF
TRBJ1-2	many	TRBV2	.	TGTGCCAGCAGTGAAGATATGGGGACTGCCTCCCTTACGTATGGCTACACCTTC	CASSEDMGTASLTYGYTF
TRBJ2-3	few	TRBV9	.	TGTGCCAGCAGCGTAGCCGACACAGATACGCAGTATTTT	CASSVADTDTQYF
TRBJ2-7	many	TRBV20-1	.	TGCAGTGCTAAATACAGGGAATACGAGCAGTACTTC	CSAKYREYEQYF